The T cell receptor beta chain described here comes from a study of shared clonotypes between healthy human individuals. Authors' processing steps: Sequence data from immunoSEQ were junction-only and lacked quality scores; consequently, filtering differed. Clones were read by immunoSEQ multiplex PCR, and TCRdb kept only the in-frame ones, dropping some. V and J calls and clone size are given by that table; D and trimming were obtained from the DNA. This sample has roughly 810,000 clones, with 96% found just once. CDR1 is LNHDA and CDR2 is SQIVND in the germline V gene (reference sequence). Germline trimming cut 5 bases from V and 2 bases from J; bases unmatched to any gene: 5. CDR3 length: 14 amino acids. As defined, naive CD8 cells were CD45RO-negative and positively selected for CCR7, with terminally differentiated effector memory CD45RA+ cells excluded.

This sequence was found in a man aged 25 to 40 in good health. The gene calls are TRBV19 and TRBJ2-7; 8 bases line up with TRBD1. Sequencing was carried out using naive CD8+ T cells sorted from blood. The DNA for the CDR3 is TGTGCCAGTAGTTGGGCAGGGGGCACCTACGAGCAGTACTTC. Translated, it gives CASSWAGGTYEQYF. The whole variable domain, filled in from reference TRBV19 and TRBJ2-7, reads DGGITQSPKYLFRKEGQNVTLSCEQNLNHDAMYWYRQDPGQGLRLIYYSQIVNDFQKGDIAEGYSVSREKKESFPLTVTSAQKNPTAFYLCASSWAGGTYEQYFGPGTRLTVT.